Listed below are T cell receptor beta chains from one sample, sequenced in a study of Ad26.COV2.S vaccination and SARS-CoV-2 variants. Profiling relied on immunoSEQ multiplex PCR, and the TCRdb table lists in-frame clones only, not all of them. The sample includes hundreds of thousands of clones, about 89% seen only once; the top ten take approximately 5%. Specimen: peripheral blood, collected in a trial of Ad26.COV2.S vaccine versus placebo. These TCRs come from a person between 18 and 65 years old who received the Ad26.COV2.S COVID-19 vaccine or a placebo. Both conserved end residues are part of each CDR3. Fields, in order: V gene, clone size, D gene, J gene, CDR3 DNA, CDR3 protein. D genes are given only for firm matches. The listing skips clone size in some rows; elsewhere it reads once, few, many or a size class.

v_gene: TRBV7-8; abundance: -; d_gene: -; j_gene: TRBJ1-2; CDR3nt: TGTGCCAGCAGCCCCGGAATGGGGGAGTACTATGGCTACACCTTC; CDR3aa: CASSPGMGEYYGYTF
v_gene: TRBV9; abundance: -; d_gene: -; j_gene: TRBJ2-4; CDR3nt: TGTGCCAGCAGCGATTCCCCAGCTCCAGAAAACATTCAGTACTTC; CDR3aa: CASSDSPAPENIQYF
v_gene: TRBV5-4; abundance: -; d_gene: -; j_gene: TRBJ2-1; CDR3nt: TGTGCCAGCAGCTTGGTCGGGAGTTACAATGAGCAGTTCTTC; CDR3aa: CASSLVGSYNEQFF
v_gene: TRBV11-1; abundance: -; d_gene: -; j_gene: TRBJ1-1; CDR3nt: TGTGCCAGCAGCTTAAGGGTAGGGAACACTGAAGCTTTCTTT; CDR3aa: CASSLRVGNTEAFF
v_gene: TRBV11-2; abundance: -; d_gene: TRBD1; j_gene: TRBJ2-5; CDR3nt: TGTGCCAGCAGCTTATCGGGTACAGGGGCAGTCCAAGAGACCCAGTACTTC; CDR3aa: CASSLSGTGAVQETQYF
v_gene: TRBV6-5; abundance: -; d_gene: -; j_gene: TRBJ2-1; CDR3nt: TGTGCCAGCAGCCGGGACCGAGACAATGAGCAGTTCTTC; CDR3aa: CASSRDRDNEQFF
v_gene: TRBV14; abundance: once; d_gene: -; j_gene: TRBJ1-5; CDR3nt: TGTGCCAGCAGCCATGATAGCAATCAGCCCCAGCATTTT; CDR3aa: CASSHDSNQPQHF
v_gene: TRBV12-5; abundance: -; d_gene: TRBD2; j_gene: TRBJ2-1; CDR3nt: TGTGCTAGTGGTTTGGGCCTCCTAGCGGGGGTCTACAATGAGCAGTTCTTC; CDR3aa: CASGLGLLAGVYNEQFF
v_gene: TRBV29-1; abundance: -; d_gene: -; j_gene: TRBJ1-1; CDR3nt: TGCAGCGGCGGTAGGGAGAACACTGAAGCTTTCTTT; CDR3aa: CSGGRENTEAFF
v_gene: TRBV7-3; abundance: -; d_gene: -; j_gene: TRBJ2-5; CDR3nt: TGTGCCAGTCCCCCTAACCAGACCCAGTACTTC; CDR3aa: CASPPNQTQYF
v_gene: TRBV7-6; abundance: -; d_gene: -; j_gene: TRBJ2-7; CDR3nt: TGTGCCAGCAGCTTAGACCCCCTCTACGAGCAGTACTTC; CDR3aa: CASSLDPLYEQYF
v_gene: TRBV16; abundance: -; d_gene: -; j_gene: TRBJ2-1; CDR3nt: TGTGCCAGCAGCCAATCTCCTTTCTCCTACAATGAGCAGTTCTTC; CDR3aa: CASSQSPFSYNEQFF
v_gene: TRBV29-1; abundance: once; d_gene: TRBD1; j_gene: TRBJ2-1; CDR3nt: TGCAGCGTTGAAGGGGGACAGGGGACCTACAATGAGCAGTTCTTC; CDR3aa: CSVEGGQGTYNEQFF
v_gene: TRBV7-6; abundance: -; d_gene: TRBD1; j_gene: TRBJ1-3; CDR3nt: TGTGCCAGCAGCTTAAATCGCAGGGGGTCTAGGGGAAACACCATATATTTT; CDR3aa: CASSLNRRGSRGNTIYF
v_gene: TRBV29-1; abundance: few; d_gene: TRBD2; j_gene: TRBJ2-1; CDR3nt: TGCAGCGCCCAGCGGGAGGGTCGCGAGCAGTTCTTC; CDR3aa: CSAQREGREQFF
v_gene: TRBV5-4; abundance: -; d_gene: -; j_gene: TRBJ2-1; CDR3nt: TGTGCCAGCAGCTTGGGGGGCAATAACAATGAGCAGTTCTTC; CDR3aa: CASSLGGNNNEQFF
v_gene: TRBV7-9; abundance: -; d_gene: -; j_gene: TRBJ1-3; CDR3nt: TGTGCCAGCAGCACTCGCCCAGGGGTTTTGGGAAACACCATATATTTT; CDR3aa: CASSTRPGVLGNTIYF
v_gene: TRBV30; abundance: -; d_gene: -; j_gene: TRBJ2-5; CDR3nt: TGTGCCTGGAGTGTACACGGCAGGGAAGAGACCCAGTACTTC; CDR3aa: CAWSVHGREETQYF
v_gene: TRBV5-1; abundance: -; d_gene: -; j_gene: TRBJ2-1; CDR3nt: TGCGCCAGCAGCTCGCAGGCTATGAGCTACAATGAGCAGTTCTTC; CDR3aa: CASSSQAMSYNEQFF
v_gene: TRBV28; abundance: -; d_gene: -; j_gene: TRBJ1-5; CDR3nt: TGTGCCAGCAGTAGCCCCCCCAGGGAGGGTCAGCCCCAGCATTTT; CDR3aa: CASSSPPREGQPQHF
v_gene: TRBV29-1; abundance: -; d_gene: -; j_gene: TRBJ1-1; CDR3nt: TGCAGCGTGATAGGACAGAGGAACACTGAAGCTTTCTTT; CDR3aa: CSVIGQRNTEAFF
v_gene: TRBV28; abundance: -; d_gene: TRBD1; j_gene: TRBJ1-5; CDR3nt: TGTGCCAGCAGTTCCCCGGACAGGGGATTTAGCAATCAGCCCCAGCATTTT; CDR3aa: CASSSPDRGFSNQPQHF